This T cell receptor (beta chain) stems from a study of T cell repertoires in cytomegalovirus infection. Overall study context: CMV infection together with matching HLA type was indicated by public TCR beta signatures.

After removal of 2 bases from V and 3 bases from J, the junction contained 6 bases not matched to a gene. CDR1 is SGHVS and CDR2 is FNYEAQ in the germline V gene. This CDR3 comprises 16 residues. At least ten counts were recorded for this clonotype. Antigen: not known. TCRdb redid the calling of the reads with MiXCR, one entry per CDR3 protein. The table records roughly 250,000 distinct CDR3 sequences, approximately 13% of them present only once. Study results and limitations: Summed public TCR beta family frequency identified CMV carriers bearing the relevant HLA. Dominating the ex vivo response were HLA-C-restricted CMV-specific TCR beta clonotypes.

This clonotype was sampled from a human donor in good health (CMV status not recorded). Some clones in this sample may be carry-over from other donors' samples. The chain couples TRBV7-6 to TRBJ2-3; 9 positions match TRBD1. The sequenced sample was PBMCs. CDR3 loop: CASSLPGQGLTDTQYF. CDR3 DNA sequence: TGTGCCAGCAGCTTACCGGGACAGGGTCTAACAGATACGCAGTATTTT.